This TCR beta chain was identified in a study of technical replicates of blood from several donors. Generated by immunoSEQ multiplex PCR, the TCRdb table keeps only in-frame clones and is missing some. The repertoire holds about 13,000 clones, roughly 94% seen once, with approximately 7.4% in the top ten. CDR1 and CDR2 from the germline V gene are MNHEY and SMNVEV (reference sequence). Trimming removed 3 bases at V and 0 bases at J, with 15 bases between. This CDR3 has 17 amino acids. The specimen sequenced was PBMCs. This chain links TRBV27 with TRBJ1-5; a possible D gene is TRBD1 (5 bases). This clonotype originated in a human donor in good health. The CDR3 protein is CASSLAQGLFSNQPQHF. CDR3 DNA sequence: TGTGCCAGCAGTTTGGCGCAGGGACTTTTTAGCAATCAGCCCCAGCATTTT.